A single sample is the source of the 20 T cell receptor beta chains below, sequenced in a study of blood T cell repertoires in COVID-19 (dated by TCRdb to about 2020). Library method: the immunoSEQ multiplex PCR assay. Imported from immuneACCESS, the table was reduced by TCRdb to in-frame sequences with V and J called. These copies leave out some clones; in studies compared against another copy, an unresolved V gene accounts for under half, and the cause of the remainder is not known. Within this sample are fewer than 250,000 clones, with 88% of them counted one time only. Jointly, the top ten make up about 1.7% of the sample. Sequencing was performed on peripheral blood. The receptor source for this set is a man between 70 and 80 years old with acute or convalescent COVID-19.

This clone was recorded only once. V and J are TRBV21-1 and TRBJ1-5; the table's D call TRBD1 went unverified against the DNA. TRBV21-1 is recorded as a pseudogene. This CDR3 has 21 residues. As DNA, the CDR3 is TGTGCCAGCAGCAAAGACAGGCCCAAATGTCGGGTTAAAAATAGCAATCAGCCCCAGCATTTT. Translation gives CASSKDRPKCRVKNSNQPQHF.

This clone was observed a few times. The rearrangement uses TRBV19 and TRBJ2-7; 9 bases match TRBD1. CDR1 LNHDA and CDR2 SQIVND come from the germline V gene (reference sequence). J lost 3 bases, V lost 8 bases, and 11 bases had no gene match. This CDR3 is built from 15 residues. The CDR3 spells CASSAAGQGVYEQYF. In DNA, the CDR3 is TGTGCCAGTTCCGCGGCGGGACAGGGTGTCTACGAGCAGTACTTC.

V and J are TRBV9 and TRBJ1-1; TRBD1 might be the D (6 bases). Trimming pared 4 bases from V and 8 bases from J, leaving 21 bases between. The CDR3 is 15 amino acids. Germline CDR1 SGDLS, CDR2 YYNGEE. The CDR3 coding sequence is TGTGCCAGCAGCAGGACAGCAAACTCAGAGGCCGAAGCTTTCTTT. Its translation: CASSRTANSEAEAFF.

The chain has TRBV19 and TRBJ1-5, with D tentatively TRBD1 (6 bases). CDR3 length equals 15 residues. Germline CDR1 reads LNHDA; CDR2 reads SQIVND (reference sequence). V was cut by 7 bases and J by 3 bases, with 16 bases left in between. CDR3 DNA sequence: TGTGCCAGTATGTGGACAGCCATAAACAATCAGCCCCAGCATTTT. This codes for CASMWTAINNQPQHF.

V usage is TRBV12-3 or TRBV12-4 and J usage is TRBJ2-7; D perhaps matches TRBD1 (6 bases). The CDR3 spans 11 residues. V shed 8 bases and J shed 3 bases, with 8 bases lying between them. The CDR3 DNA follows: TGTGCCAGCGGGACAAGCTACGAGCAGTACTTC. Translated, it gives CASGTSYEQYF.

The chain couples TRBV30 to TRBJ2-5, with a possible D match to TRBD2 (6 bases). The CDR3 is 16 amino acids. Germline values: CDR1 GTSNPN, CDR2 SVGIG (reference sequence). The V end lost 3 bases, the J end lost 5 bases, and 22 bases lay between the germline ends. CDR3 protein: CAWSRSRWGVRETQYF. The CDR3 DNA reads TGTGCCTGGAGCCGCTCAAGATGGGGGGTGCGCGAGACCCAGTACTTC.

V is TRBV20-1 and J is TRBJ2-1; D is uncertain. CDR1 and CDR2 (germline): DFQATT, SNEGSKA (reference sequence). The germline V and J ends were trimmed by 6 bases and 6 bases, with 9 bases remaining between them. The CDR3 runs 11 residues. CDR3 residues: CSAQRGNEQFF. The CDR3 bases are TGCAGTGCGCAGCGAGGCAATGAGCAGTTCTTC.

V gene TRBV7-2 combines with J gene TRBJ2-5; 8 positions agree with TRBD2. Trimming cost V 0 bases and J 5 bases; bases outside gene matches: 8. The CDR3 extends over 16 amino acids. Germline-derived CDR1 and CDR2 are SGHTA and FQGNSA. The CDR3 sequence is CASSLAPPGGPETQYF. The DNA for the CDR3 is TGTGCCAGCAGCTTAGCGCCCCCGGGAGGGCCGGAGACCCAGTACTTC.

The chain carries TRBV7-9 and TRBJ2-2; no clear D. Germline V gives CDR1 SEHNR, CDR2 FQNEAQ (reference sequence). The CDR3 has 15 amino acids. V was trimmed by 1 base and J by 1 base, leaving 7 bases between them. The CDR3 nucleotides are TGTGCCAGCAGCTTAGACTTAATGAACACCGGGGAGCTGTTTTTT. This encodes CASSLDLMNTGELFF.

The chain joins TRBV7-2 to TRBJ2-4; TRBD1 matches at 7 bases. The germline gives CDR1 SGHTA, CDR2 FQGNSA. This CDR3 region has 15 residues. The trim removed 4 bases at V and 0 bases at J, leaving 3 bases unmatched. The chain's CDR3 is CASSSDRLAKNIQYF. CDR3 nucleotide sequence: TGTGCCAGCAGCTCGGACAGGCTAGCCAAAAACATTCAGTACTTC.

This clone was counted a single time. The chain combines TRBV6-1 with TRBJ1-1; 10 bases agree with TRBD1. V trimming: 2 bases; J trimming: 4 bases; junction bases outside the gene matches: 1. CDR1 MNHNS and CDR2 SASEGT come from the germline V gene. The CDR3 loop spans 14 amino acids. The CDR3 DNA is TGTGCCAGCAGTGAAAGGGACAGGGGCACTGAAGCTTTCTTT. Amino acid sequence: CASSERDRGTEAFF.

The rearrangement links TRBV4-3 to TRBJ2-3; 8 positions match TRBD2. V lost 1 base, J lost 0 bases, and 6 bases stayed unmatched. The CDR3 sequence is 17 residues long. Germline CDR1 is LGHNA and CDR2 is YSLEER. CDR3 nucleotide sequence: TGCGCCAGCAGCCAAGTACCGGGAGGGCTCAGCACAGATACGCAGTATTTT. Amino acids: CASSQVPGGLSTDTQYF.

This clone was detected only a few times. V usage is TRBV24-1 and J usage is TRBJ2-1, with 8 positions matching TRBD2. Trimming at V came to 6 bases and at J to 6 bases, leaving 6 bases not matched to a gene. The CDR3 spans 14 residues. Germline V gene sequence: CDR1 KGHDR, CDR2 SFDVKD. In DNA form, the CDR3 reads TGTGCCACCAGTCCGCTAGCGGGTCTCAATGAGCAGTTCTTC. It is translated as CATSPLAGLNEQFF.

CDR3 loop: CASSPLDMNTEAFF. The CDR3 nucleotides are TGCGCCAGCAGCCCTTTGGACATGAACACTGAAGCTTTCTTT. The V and J genes are TRBV5-1 and TRBJ1-1, with TRBD1 as a possible D gene (5 bases). The CDR3 runs 14 residues. V gave up 4 bases and J gave up 0 bases, with 10 bases separating them. Germline lookup yields CDR1 SGHRS and CDR2 YFSETQ.

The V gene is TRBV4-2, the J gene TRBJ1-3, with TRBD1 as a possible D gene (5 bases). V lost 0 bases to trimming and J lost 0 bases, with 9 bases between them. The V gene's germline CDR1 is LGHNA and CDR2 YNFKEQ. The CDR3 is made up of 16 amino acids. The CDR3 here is CASSQDSGGSGNTIYF. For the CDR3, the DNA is TGTGCCAGCAGCCAAGATAGCGGGGGCTCTGGAAACACCATATATTTT.

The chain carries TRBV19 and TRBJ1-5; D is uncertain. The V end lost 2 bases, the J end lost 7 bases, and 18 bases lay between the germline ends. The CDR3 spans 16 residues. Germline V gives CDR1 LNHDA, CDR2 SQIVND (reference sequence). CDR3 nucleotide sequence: TGTGCCAGTAGTATAACTTTTCTAAGGAGTGGGCAGCCCCAGCATTTT. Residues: CASSITFLRSGQPQHF.

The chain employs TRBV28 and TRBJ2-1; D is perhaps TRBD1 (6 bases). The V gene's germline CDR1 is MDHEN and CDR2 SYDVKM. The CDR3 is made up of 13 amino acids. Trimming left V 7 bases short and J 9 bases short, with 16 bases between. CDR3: CASTPQGLGEQFF. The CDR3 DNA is TGTGCCAGCACCCCCCAGGGGTTGGGTGAGCAGTTCTTC. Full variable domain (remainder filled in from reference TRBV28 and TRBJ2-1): DVKVTQSSRYLVKRTGEKVFLECVQDMDHENMFWYRQDPGLGLRLIYFSYDVKMKEKGDIPEGYSVSREKKERFSLILESASTNQTSMYLCASTPQGLGEQFFGPGTRLTVL.

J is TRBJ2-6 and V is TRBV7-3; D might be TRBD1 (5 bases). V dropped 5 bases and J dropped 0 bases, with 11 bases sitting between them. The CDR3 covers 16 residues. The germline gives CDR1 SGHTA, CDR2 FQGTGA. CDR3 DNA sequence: TGTGCCAGCAGCCAAAGGGGCGGCTCTGGGGCCAACGTCCTGACTTTC. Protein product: CASSQRGGSGANVLTF.

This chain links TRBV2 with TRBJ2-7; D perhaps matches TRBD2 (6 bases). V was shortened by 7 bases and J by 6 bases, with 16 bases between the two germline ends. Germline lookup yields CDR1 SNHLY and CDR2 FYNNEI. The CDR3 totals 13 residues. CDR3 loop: CASTRDSFSEQYF. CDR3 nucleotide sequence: TGTGCCAGCACCCGGGACTCCTTCTCCGAGCAGTACTTC.

CDR3 sequence reads: CASSSTSGSLPYEQYF. Here the CDR3 DNA reads TGTGCCAGCAGCTCGACTAGCGGGAGCCTACCCTACGAGCAGTACTTC. The chain is built from TRBV5-4 and TRBJ2-7; 12 bases are a match to TRBD2. The CDR3 is made up of 16 amino acids. The J segment lost 2 bases and the V segment lost 3 bases, leaving 6 bases of the junction unmatched. The V gene's germline CDR1 is SGHNT and CDR2 YYREEE (reference sequence).